The T cell receptor beta chain under discussion was sequenced for a study of blood T cells in healthy people across ages. Study as a whole: Template switching recovered approximately one barcoded beta molecule for every two T cells.

Isolation of PBMCs gave at least 6.5 million cells per sample. Total RNA amounts of at least 5 micrograms were extracted per sample. Germline V gene data show CDR1 as DFQATT and CDR2 as SNEGSKA (reference sequence). Deletions cut 3 bases from V and 5 bases from J, with 11 bases between. The CDR3 consists of 13 residues. Then a second PCR, running roughly 6 to 12 cycles, was carried out with a sample-barcoded 5' primer and a J-beta primer mix. TCRdb re-derived calls from the 5' RACE reads in MiXCR, one entry per CDR3 protein. The profile shows about 770,000 distinct CDR3 sequences, under 45% of them singletons. Study results and limitations: No one knew whether donors had CMV, which possibly confounded expanded clonotype changes.

About this clonotype: Its antigen remains unknown.

This chain connects TRBV20-1 to TRBJ1-5, with D unclear. This receptor was taken from a man in his 60s in good health. The specimen sequenced was blood. The CDR3 here is CSASVHSDQPQHF. The CDR3 region has the DNA TGCAGTGCTAGTGTTCATTCCGATCAGCCCCAGCATTTT.